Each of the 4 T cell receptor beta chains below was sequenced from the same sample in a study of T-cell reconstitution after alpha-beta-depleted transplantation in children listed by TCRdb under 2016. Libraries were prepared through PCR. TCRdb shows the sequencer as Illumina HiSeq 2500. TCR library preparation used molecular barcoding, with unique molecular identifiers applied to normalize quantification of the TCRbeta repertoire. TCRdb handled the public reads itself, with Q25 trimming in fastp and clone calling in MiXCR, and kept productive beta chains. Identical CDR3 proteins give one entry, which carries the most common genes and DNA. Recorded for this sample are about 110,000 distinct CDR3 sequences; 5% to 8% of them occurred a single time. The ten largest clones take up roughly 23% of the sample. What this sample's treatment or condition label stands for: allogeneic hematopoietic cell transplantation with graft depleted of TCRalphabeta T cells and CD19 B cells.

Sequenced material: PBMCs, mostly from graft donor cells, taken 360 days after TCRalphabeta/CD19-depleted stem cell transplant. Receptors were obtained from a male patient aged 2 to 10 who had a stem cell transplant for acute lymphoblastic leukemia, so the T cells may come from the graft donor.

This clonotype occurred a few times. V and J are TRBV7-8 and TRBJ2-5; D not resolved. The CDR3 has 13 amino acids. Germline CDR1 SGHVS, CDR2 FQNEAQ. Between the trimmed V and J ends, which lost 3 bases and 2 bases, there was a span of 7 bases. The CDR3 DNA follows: TGTGCCAGCAGCTTGAACCTACAAGAGACCCAGTACTTC. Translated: CASSLNLQETQYF.

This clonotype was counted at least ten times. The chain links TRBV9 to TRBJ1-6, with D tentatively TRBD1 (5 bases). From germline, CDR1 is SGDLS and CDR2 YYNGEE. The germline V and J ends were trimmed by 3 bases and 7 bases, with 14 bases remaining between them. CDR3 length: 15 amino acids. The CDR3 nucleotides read TGTGCCAGCAGCGCGTGGGACGGAGGCAATTCACCCCTCCACTTT. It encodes CASSAWDGGNSPLHF.

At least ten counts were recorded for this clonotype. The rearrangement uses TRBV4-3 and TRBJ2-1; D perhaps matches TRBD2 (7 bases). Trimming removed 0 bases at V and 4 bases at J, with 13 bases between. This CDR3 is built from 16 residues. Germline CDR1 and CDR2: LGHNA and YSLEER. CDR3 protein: CASSQDGRGAYNEQFF. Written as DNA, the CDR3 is TGCGCCAGCAGCCAAGATGGGAGGGGGGCTTACAATGAGCAGTTCTTC.

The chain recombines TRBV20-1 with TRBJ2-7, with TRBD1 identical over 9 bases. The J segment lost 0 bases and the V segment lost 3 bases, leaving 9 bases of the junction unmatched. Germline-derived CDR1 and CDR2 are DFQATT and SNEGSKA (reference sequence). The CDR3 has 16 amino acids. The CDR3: CSARDRGGLPSYEQYF. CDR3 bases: TGCAGTGCTAGGGACAGGGGAGGACTACCCTCCTACGAGCAGTACTTC.